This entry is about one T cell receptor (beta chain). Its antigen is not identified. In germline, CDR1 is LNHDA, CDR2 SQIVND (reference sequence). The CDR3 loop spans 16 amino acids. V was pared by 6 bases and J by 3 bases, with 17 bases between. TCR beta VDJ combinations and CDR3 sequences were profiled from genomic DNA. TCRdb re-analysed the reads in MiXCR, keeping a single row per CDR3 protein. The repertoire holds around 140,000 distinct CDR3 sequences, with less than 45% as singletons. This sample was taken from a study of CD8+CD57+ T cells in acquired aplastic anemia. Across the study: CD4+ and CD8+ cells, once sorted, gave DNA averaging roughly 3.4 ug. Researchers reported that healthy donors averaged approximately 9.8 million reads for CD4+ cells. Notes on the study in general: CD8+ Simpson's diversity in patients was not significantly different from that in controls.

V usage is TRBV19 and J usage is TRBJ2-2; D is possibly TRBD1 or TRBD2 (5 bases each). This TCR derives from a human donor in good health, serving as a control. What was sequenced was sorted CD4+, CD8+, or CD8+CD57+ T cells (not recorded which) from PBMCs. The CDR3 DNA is TGTGCCAGTAGCGATATTCCGAGGGGATACACCGGGGAGCTGTTTTTT. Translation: CASSDIPRGYTGELFF. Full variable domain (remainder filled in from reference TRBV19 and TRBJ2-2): DGGITQSPKYLFRKEGQNVTLSCEQNLNHDAMYWYRQDPGQGLRLIYYSQIVNDFQKGDIAEGYSVSREKKESFPLTVTSAQKNPTAFYLCASSDIPRGYTGELFFGEGSRLTVL.